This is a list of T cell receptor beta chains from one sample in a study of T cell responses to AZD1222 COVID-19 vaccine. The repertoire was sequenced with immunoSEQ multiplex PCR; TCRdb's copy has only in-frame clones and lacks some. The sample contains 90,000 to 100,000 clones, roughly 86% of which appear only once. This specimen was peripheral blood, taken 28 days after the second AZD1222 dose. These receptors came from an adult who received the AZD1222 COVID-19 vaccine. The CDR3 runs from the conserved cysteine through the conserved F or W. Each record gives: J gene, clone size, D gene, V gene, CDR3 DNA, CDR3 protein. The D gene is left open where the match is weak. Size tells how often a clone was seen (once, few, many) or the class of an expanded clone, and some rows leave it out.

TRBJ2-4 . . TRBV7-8 TGTGCCAGCAGCTTAGGAGGTGCCAAAAACATTCAGTACTTC CASSLGGAKNIQYF
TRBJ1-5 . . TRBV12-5 TGTGCTAGTGGTTTGGTACGAGTAAGTGATTATGACAATCAGCCCCAGCATTTT CASGLVRVSDYDNQPQHF
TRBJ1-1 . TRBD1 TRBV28 TGTGCCAGCAACGAACAGGGGGTGGACACTGAAGCTTTCTTT CASNEQGVDTEAFF
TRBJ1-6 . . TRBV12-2 TGTGCAAGTCGCCACGCATCCGGCTCACCCCTCCACTTT CASRHASGSPLHF
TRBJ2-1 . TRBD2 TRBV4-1 TGCGCCAGCAGCGACCTAGCGGGGGACAATGAGCAGTTCTTC CASSDLAGDNEQFF
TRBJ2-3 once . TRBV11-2 TGTGCCAGCAGCTTACGGGAGATGAGCACAGATACGCAGTATTTT CASSLREMSTDTQYF
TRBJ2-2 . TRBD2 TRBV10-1 TGCGCCAGCAGTGAGTACAGCGGGAGGTCCAACTTGAACACCGGGGAGCTGTTTTTT CASSEYSGRSNLNTGELFF
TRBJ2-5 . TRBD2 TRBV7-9 TGTGCCAGCAGCTTGATTCTAGCGGGAGAGGAGACCCAGTACTTC CASSLILAGEETQYF
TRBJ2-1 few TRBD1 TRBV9 TGTGCCAGCAGCGCCCCGGGACAGCTTTACAATGAGCAGTTCTTC CASSAPGQLYNEQFF
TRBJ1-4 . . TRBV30 TGTGCCTGGAGTACGAAGGCCCTTCGGGGGGAAAAACTGTTTTTT CAWSTKALRGEKLFF
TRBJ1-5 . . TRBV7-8 TGTGCCAGCAGCTTAGGAGATAGCAATCAGCCCCAGCATTTT CASSLGDSNQPQHF
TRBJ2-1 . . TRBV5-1 TGCGCCAGCAGCTTGGAACGTAATGAGCAGTTCTTC CASSLERNEQFF
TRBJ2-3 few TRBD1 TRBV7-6 TGTGCCAGCAGGGAACAGGGGGTTGGCACAGATACGCAGTATTTT CASREQGVGTDTQYF
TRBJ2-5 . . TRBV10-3 TGTGCCACAGGCCCACTAGCTGAAGGGACCCAGTACTTC CATGPLAEGTQYF
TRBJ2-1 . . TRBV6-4 TGTGCCAGCAGTGAGGGGCTCAATGAGCAGTTCTTC CASSEGLNEQFF
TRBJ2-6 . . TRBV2 TGTGCCAGCAGTGAGTCAAAGAACGTCCTGACTTTC CASSESKNVLTF
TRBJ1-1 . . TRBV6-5 TGTGCCAGCAGTCCCACTCCCGCGGGTTCCACTGAAGCTTTCTTT CASSPTPAGSTEAFF
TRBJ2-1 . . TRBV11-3 TGTGCCAGCAGCGGGACCCCACGTTCCTACAATGAGCAGTTCTTC CASSGTPRSYNEQFF
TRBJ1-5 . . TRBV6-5 TGTGCCAGCAGACTGGTGAATCAGCCCCAGCATTTT CASRLVNQPQHF
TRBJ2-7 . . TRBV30 TGTGCCTGGGAGGGACCGGGTATGGGCTACGAGCAGTACTTC CAWEGPGMGYEQYF
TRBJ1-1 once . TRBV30 TGTGCCTGGAGTGTAGCCCTGGGTGTGAACACTGAAGCTTTCTTT CAWSVALGVNTEAFF
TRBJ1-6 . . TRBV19 TGTGCCAGTAGTATAGATCAGAGGAATTCACCCCTCCACTTT CASSIDQRNSPLHF
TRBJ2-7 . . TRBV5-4 TGTGCCAGCAGCTTGGGGGGATACGAGCAGTACTTC CASSLGGYEQYF
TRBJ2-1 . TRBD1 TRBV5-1 TGCGCCAGCAGCTTGTCACCCCGGGACAGGGGGAATGAGCAGTTCTTC CASSLSPRDRGNEQFF
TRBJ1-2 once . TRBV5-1 TGCGCCAGCAGTCCGCCTATAGGAAACTATGGCTACACCTTC CASSPPIGNYGYTF
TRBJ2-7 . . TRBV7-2 TGTGCCAGCAGCACAGGGTCCTTCTCCTACGAGCAGTACTTC CASSTGSFSYEQYF
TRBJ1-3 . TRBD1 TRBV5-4 TGTGCCAGCAGCTCCAGACAGGGGGGAAACACCATATATTTT CASSSRQGGNTIYF
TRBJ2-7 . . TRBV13 TGTGCCAGCAGCTTCAGCGTCTCCTACGAGCAGTACTTC CASSFSVSYEQYF
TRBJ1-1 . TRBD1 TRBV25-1 TGTGCCAGCAGTGTCCAGGGACAGCGTGAAGCTTTCTTT CASSVQGQREAFF
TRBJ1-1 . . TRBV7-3 TGTGCCAGCAGCTTACATATGAACACTGAAGCTTTCTTT CASSLHMNTEAFF
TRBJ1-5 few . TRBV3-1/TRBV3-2 TGTGCCAGCAGCCAAGATTGGGCAGGGGGCAATCAGCCCCAGCATTTT CASSQDWAGGNQPQHF
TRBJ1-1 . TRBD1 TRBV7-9 TGTGCCAGCAGAAACCGGGACAGGGTGTCTGAAGCTTTCTTT CASRNRDRVSEAFF
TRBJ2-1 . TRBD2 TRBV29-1 TGCAGCGTTGAAGATCCCCAGGGGACTAGCGGGAGGATACGCTCCTACAATGAGCAGTTCTTC CSVEDPQGTSGRIRSYNEQFF
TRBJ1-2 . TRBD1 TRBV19 TGTGCCAGTAGTTCAACAGGGGGCACCTATGGCTACACCTTC CASSSTGGTYGYTF
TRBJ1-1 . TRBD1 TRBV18 TGTGCCAGCTCACCAGGGACAGCTGAAGCTTTCTTT CASSPGTAEAFF
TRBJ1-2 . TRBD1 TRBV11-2 TGCGCCAGCAGCTCGGACAGGGATGGCTACACCTTC CASSSDRDGYTF
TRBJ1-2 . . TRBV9 TGTGCCAGCAGCCCCCGACCAGGCCCTATATACGGCTACACCTTC CASSPRPGPIYGYTF
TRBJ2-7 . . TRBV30 TGTGCCTGGACCAGAGGGGGGGGAGGCTCCTACGAGCAGTACTTC CAWTRGGGGSYEQYF
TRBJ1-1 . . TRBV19 TGTGCCAGTAGTCCAGGGGACACTGAAGCTTTCTTT CASSPGDTEAFF
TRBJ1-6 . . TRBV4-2 TGTGCCAGCAGCCAAGATGGCCAGGGTGGATTTTCATCCCATAATTCACCCCTCCACTTT CASSQDGQGGFSSHNSPLHF
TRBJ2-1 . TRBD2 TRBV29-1 TGCAGCGTTGACGCGGGAGGCCGGTGGGGTGAGCAGTTCTTC CSVDAGGRWGEQFF
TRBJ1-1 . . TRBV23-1 TGCGCCAGCAGTCAACCCTGGCTCCCAGGGGACGACACTGAAGCTTTCTTT CASSQPWLPGDDTEAFF
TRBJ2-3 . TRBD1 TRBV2 TGTGCCAGCAGTGAAAGGGTAGGGGGCATCGAGTATTTT CASSERVGGIEYF
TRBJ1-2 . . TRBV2 TGTGCCAGCAGCGATTCCGGGACGTACTATGGCTACACCTTC CASSDSGTYYGYTF
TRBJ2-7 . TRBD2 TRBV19 TGTGCCAGTAGTATGGCCTTAGGGCGGGAGTGGTACGAGCAGTACTTC CASSMALGREWYEQYF
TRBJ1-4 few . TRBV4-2 TGTGCCAGCAGCCAAGAGGGGGTAGCTAATGAAAAACTGTTTTTT CASSQEGVANEKLFF
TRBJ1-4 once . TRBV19 TGTGCCAGTAGTCTACAGGGTGGGACTAATGAAAAACTGTTTTTT CASSLQGGTNEKLFF
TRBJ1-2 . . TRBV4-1 TGCGCCAGCAGCCAAGCGGGAACTTATAACTATGGCTACACCTTC CASSQAGTYNYGYTF
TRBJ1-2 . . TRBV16 TGTGCCAGCAGCCAAGATGCCGACCCCTATGGCTACACCTTC CASSQDADPYGYTF
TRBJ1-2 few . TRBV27 TGTGCCAGCAGTTTATCCCTCCAGGGCTATGGCTACACCTTC CASSLSLQGYGYTF
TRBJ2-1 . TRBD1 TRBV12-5 TGTGCTAGTGCCCTGAGTCAGGGGGCCGTAATGAATGAGCAGTTCTTC CASALSQGAVMNEQFF
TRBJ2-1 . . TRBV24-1 TGTGCCACCAGTGATTTGCGCCCTCGGGTGCCGATTCCCAATGAGCAGTTCTTC CATSDLRPRVPIPNEQFF
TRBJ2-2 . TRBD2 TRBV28 TGTGCCAGCAGTTCCTGGACTAGCGGGAGTATCGGCGGGGAGCTGTTTTTT CASSSWTSGSIGGELFF
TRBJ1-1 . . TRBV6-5 TGTGCCAGCAGTTACAACAGGAACACTGAAGCTTTCTTT CASSYNRNTEAFF
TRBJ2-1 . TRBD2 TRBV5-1 TGCGCCAGCAGCCACACCGTAGAGACTAGCGGGAGCTCCTACAATGAGCAGTTCTTC CASSHTVETSGSSYNEQFF